This TCR beta chain was recorded in a study of blood T cells in healthy people across ages. Germline V CDR1 and CDR2: LGHNA, YSLEER. The CDR3 is 17 amino acids. V trimming: 3 bases; J trimming: 4 bases; junction bases outside the gene matches: 11. A word on this clonotype: The target antigen is unknown.

Study-level results: Bulk PBMC profiling left naive and antigen-experienced comparisons inconclusive. Age brought a roughly linear fall in TCR beta diversity measured per million T cells. Estimates of diversity drawn from one million T cells were considered underestimates.

Caucasian individuals from Russia who were healthy and aged roughly 6 to 95 acted as donors. With a J-beta primer mix and a sample-barcoded 5' primer, a second PCR ran roughly 6 to 11 cycles. TCRdb re-called the 5' RACE reads with MiXCR, one entry per CDR3 protein. Counted here are roughly 1.5 million distinct CDR3 sequences, less than 45% occurring once; the ten biggest clones make up just over 4%. The specimen was blood. This chain uses TRBV4-3 with TRBJ2-1, with 8 bases that match TRBD2. This sequence originates from a woman aged 18-35 years in good health. The CDR3 sequence is CASSQVRAGVAYNEQFF. The CDR3, as DNA: TGCGCCAGCAGCCAGGTTAGAGCGGGAGTCGCGTACAATGAGCAGTTCTTC.